This TCR beta chain appears in the sequencing data of a study of tumor-infiltrating lymphocytes in localized non-small cell lung cancer. Findings and caveats of the study: Recurrence-free survival showed no association with tumor T-cell fraction. Not all patients were TCR sequenced, owing to tissue quantity.

This clone was detected a few times. As yet, its antigen is unknown. The CDR3 is 17 amino acids. V was pared by 1 base and J by 2 bases, with 18 bases between. The V gene's germline CDR1 is MGHRA and CDR2 YSYEKL. Using immunoSEQ multiplex PCR, the repertoire was profiled, and TCRdb retains in-frame clones only, with some absent. Counted here are more than 9,000 clones, 63% occurring once; the ten biggest clones make up approximately 10%. Sequencing input: lung tumor tissue. The chain employs TRBV4-1 and TRBJ2-7, with D possibly being TRBD1 (6 bases). This clonotype was obtained from a human donor with non-small cell lung cancer. Here the CDR3 DNA reads TGCGCCAGCAGCCAAGTGGGTCTCTACAGGGATCCCTACGAGCAGTACTTC. The encoded protein is CASSQVGLYRDPYEQYF.